This T cell receptor (beta chain) was obtained from a study of CD8+CD57+ T cells in acquired aplastic anemia. Broader study findings: About 30 shared CD8+ CDR3s appeared highly expressed within patients' immunodominant clones.

With respect to this clonotype: Its antigen is currently unknown.

The junction had 5 bases not matched to a gene; V was cut back by 1 base and J by 9 bases. The CDR3 loop spans 14 amino acids. CDR1 is SGHVS and CDR2 is FNYEAQ in the germline V gene. For CDR3 and TCR beta VDJ profiling, genomic DNA was the template used. TCRdb processed the reads anew with MiXCR; each CDR3 protein has one entry. The sample carries about 71,000 distinct CDR3 sequences, roughly half recorded once. The TCR was taken from a human donor in good health, serving as a control. The chain is built from TRBV7-6 and TRBJ2-1; 8 positions match TRBD1. Material: sorted CD4+, CD8+, or CD8+CD57+ T cells (not recorded which) from PBMCs. DNA for the CDR3: TGTGCCAGCAGCTTAGGGTCAGGGGGCGTTGAGCAGTTCTTC. It specifies CASSLGSGGVEQFF.